A single sample gave rise to the 23 T cell receptor beta chains below, sequenced in a study of cytomegalovirus exposure and HLA in healthy donors. Clones were sequenced by immunoSEQ multiplex PCR, and TCRdb holds only the in-frame ones, with some missing. The table lists 250,000 to 350,000 clones, approximately 86% of them singletons. The sequencing input was PBMCs. The receptors here all came from a man aged 25 to 45 in good health and CMV-seronegative.

The J gene is TRBJ2-1, the V gene TRBV7-2, with a possible D match to TRBD2 (6 bases). With 5 bases removed from V and 0 bases from J, the gap between germline ends came to 14 bases. This CDR3 spans 16 amino acids. Germline lookup yields CDR1 SGHTA and CDR2 FQGNSA. CDR3 region: CASSGRRTSSYNEQFF. Written as DNA, the CDR3 is TGTGCCAGCAGCGGGAGGAGAACAAGCTCCTACAATGAGCAGTTCTTC.

This chain uses TRBV7-9 with TRBJ1-3; D is perhaps TRBD1 (5 bases). Between the trimmed V and J ends, which lost 1 base and 0 bases, there was a span of 13 bases. Germline V gives CDR1 SEHNR, CDR2 FQNEAQ (reference sequence). The CDR3 totals 17 residues. CDR3 sequence: CASSLGTNSYSGNTIYF. The CDR3 DNA follows: TGTGCCAGCAGCTTAGGGACAAACTCCTACTCTGGAAACACCATATATTTT.

V gene TRBV5-8 combines with J gene TRBJ2-2; 8 bases map to TRBD1. V lost 4 bases to trimming and J lost 4 bases; unmatched junction nucleotides: 9. The CDR3 covers 16 residues. Germline V lookup: CDR1 SGHTS, CDR2 YDEGEE. CDR3 protein: CASSPRGQGRTGELFF. The CDR3 DNA follows: TGTGCCAGCAGCCCCCGCGGACAGGGTCGCACCGGGGAGCTGTTTTTT. Together with reference TRBV5-8 and TRBJ2-2, the CDR3 gives the full variable domain: EAGVTQSPTHLIKTRGQQATLRCSPISGHTSVYWYQQALGLGLQFLLWYDEGEERNRGNFPPRFSGRQFPNYSSELNVNALELEDSALYLCASSPRGQGRTGELFFGEGSRLTVL.

This clone was recorded at least ten times. V usage is TRBV4-2 and J usage is TRBJ2-7; possible D gene TRBD2, 5 bases. Germline V lookup: CDR1 LGHNA, CDR2 YNFKEQ. V was clipped by 1 base and J by 7 bases, with 14 bases between them. The CDR3 has 14 amino acids. The DNA of the CDR3 is TGTGCCAGCAGCCAAGTCCTCGGGGTCCGGGAGCAGTACTTC. This translates into CASSQVLGVREQYF.

In this sample, this clone turned up a few times. V usage is TRBV29-1 and J usage is TRBJ1-2, with 7 bases fitting TRBD1. Germline assignment: CDR1 SQVTM and CDR2 ANQGSEA. This CDR3 spans 12 amino acids. The V gene end was trimmed by 6 bases and the J gene end by 4 bases; junction bases not matched to a gene: 5. CDR3: CSVGDSAYGYTF. DNA of the CDR3: TGCAGCGTGGGGGACAGCGCCTATGGCTACACCTTC.

A few counts support this clone. The chain couples TRBV10-1 to TRBJ1-1; TRBD1 agrees at 10 bases. CDR3 length: 15 residues. Germline values: CDR1 WNHNN, CDR2 SYGVQD (reference sequence). Trimming cost V 3 bases and J 5 bases; bases outside gene matches: 6. The CDR3 region is CASSDLGTGDTEAFF. Here the CDR3 DNA reads TGCGCCAGCAGTGACTTAGGGACAGGGGATACTGAAGCTTTCTTT.

The chain recombines TRBV4-1 with TRBJ1-4; D call uncertain. The CDR3 spans 15 residues. From germline, CDR1 is MGHRA and CDR2 YSYEKL. Trimming cost V 1 base and J 8 bases, with 14 bases left between them. The CDR3 spells CASSQGYSLREKLFF. CDR3 DNA sequence: TGCGCCAGCAGCCAAGGGTACAGCCTCAGGGAAAAACTGTTTTTT.

J is TRBJ1-5 and V is TRBV6-6, with 9 bases aligning to TRBD1. Looked up from germline, CDR1 is MNHNY and CDR2 is SVGAGI (reference sequence). The junction had 7 bases not matched to a gene; V was cut back by 6 bases and J by 1 base. This CDR3 is 16 amino acids long. CDR3 residues: CASRPTGGESNQPQHF. The CDR3 nucleotides read TGTGCCAGCAGACCGACAGGGGGGGAGAGCAATCAGCCCCAGCATTTT.

This chain joins TRBV29-1 and TRBJ1-5, with D perhaps TRBD1 (6 bases). Germline loops: CDR1 SQVTM, CDR2 ANQGSEA. With 1 base removed from V and 3 bases from J, the gap between germline ends came to 7 bases. The CDR3 is 13 residues long. CDR3 sequence: CSVEGTANQPQHF. The CDR3 DNA sequence: TGCAGCGTTGAAGGGACAGCCAATCAGCCCCAGCATTTT.

This clone was observed a single time. The chain recombines TRBV18 with TRBJ1-2, with a weak D call TRBD1 (5 bases). The CDR3 has 12 residues. Germline values: CDR1 KGHSH, CDR2 LQKENI. Trimming pared 3 bases from V and 6 bases from J, leaving 8 bases between. This CDR3 reads CASSPQGNGYTF. CDR3 sequence (DNA): TGTGCCAGCTCACCTCAGGGCAATGGCTACACCTTC.

This clone showed up just once. The V and J genes are TRBV6-1 and TRBJ1-4; 8 bases are shared with TRBD1. This CDR3 spans 12 amino acids. Per germline, CDR1 MNHNS and CDR2 SASEGT. Trimming took 8 bases from V and 13 from J; bases not matched to a gene: 9. CDR3 region: CASRIDRGGLFF. Written as DNA, the CDR3 is TGTGCCAGCCGGATCGACAGGGGTGGACTGTTTTTT.

This rearrangement joins TRBV28 to TRBJ2-3; D possibly corresponds to TRBD2 (7 bases). Germline CDR1 and CDR2: MDHEN and SYDVKM. The CDR3 covers 15 residues. V was clipped by 7 bases and J by 7 bases, with 21 bases between them. CDR3: CASTKAGAGGNTQYF. CDR3 in DNA: TGTGCCAGCACCAAGGCGGGGGCTGGAGGAAATACGCAGTATTTT.

The chain joins TRBV9 to TRBJ1-4; TRBD1 aligns across 7 bases. The CDR3 runs to 16 residues. J was trimmed by 7 bases and V by 4 bases; bases with no gene match: 13. Per germline, CDR1 SGDLS and CDR2 YYNGEE. CDR3 coding DNA: TGTGCCAGCAGCCCCCGATTGAAGGGGGCTTTTGAAAAACTGTTTTTT. This sequence encodes CASSPRLKGAFEKLFF.

V gene TRBV6-5 combines with J gene TRBJ1-2; D not certain. Trimming pared 0 bases from V and 3 bases from J, leaving 8 bases between. CDR1 MNHEY and CDR2 SVGAGI come from the germline V gene. The CDR3 loop spans 14 amino acids. Written as DNA, the CDR3 is TGTGCCAGCAGTTACTCATCGGGGTACTATGGCTACACCTTC. It codes for CASSYSSGYYGYTF.

The chain joins TRBV11-2 to TRBJ1-6, with D tentatively TRBD1 (6 bases). Trimming pared 0 bases from V and 10 bases from J, leaving 13 bases between. CDR1 is SGHAT, CDR2 FQNNGV, per germline. This CDR3 region has 15 residues. The CDR3 sequence is CASSLDQGTRSPLHF. CDR3 DNA sequence: TGTGCCAGCAGCTTAGATCAGGGGACAAGATCACCCCTCCACTTT.

This chain connects TRBV29-1 to TRBJ2-3, with D possibly TRBD2 on 5 matching bases. Looked up from germline, CDR1 is SQVTM and CDR2 is ANQGSEA. The CDR3 is 12 residues long. Trimming left V 6 bases short and J 3 bases short, with 10 bases between. The CDR3 nucleotides are TGCAGCGTCGAGGGCCTTACAGATACGCAGTATTTT. Residues: CSVEGLTDTQYF.

The chain links TRBV11-2 to TRBJ1-1; 12 bases agree with TRBD1. This CDR3 region has 18 residues. V trimming: 2 bases; J trimming: 1 base; junction bases outside the gene matches: 8. Germline V gene sequence: CDR1 SGHAT, CDR2 FQNNGV. The CDR3 DNA reads as TGTGCCAGCAGCTTACCTGGGGACAGGGGGCACCAGAACACTGAAGCTTTCTTT. This sequence encodes CASSLPGDRGHQNTEAFF.

This clone was counted once. For the CDR3, the DNA is TGTGCCAGCAGTGGACCGGACAGGGCAGATGAGCAGTTCTTC. Encoded protein: CASSGPDRADEQFF. The chain links TRBV6-1 to TRBJ2-1; TRBD1 matches 8 bases. Germline lookup yields CDR1 MNHNS and CDR2 SASEGT. The CDR3 contains 14 residues. J lost 8 bases, V lost 4 bases, and 7 bases had no gene match.

This chain joins TRBV15 and TRBJ1-6, with D perhaps TRBD1 (5 bases). Germline V gene lookup returns CDR1 LNHNV and CDR2 YYDKDF (reference sequence). The CDR3 has 19 amino acids. V dropped 0 bases and J dropped 0 bases, with 15 bases sitting between them. CDR3 loop: CATSRDRTGESSYNSPLHF. As DNA, the CDR3 is TGTGCCACCAGCAGAGATCGGACGGGGGAGAGCTCCTATAATTCACCCCTCCACTTT.

The chain links TRBV4-3 to TRBJ1-6, with 7 bases identical to TRBD1. The CDR3 covers 16 residues. CDR1 and CDR2 from the germline V gene are LGHNA and YSLEER. The trim removed 2 bases at V and 7 bases at J, leaving 8 bases unmatched. The CDR3 DNA reads as TGCGCCAGCAGCCAACATCAGACAGGGCTCAATTCACCCCTCCACTTT. Its protein product is CASSQHQTGLNSPLHF.

This clone showed up just once. The CDR3: CASSPQGAPGNTIYF. The CDR3 DNA is TGTGCCAGCTCACCACAGGGGGCGCCGGGAAACACCATATATTTT. The chain has TRBV18 and TRBJ1-3; the match to TRBD1 covers 7 bases. The CDR3 has 15 residues. J lost 4 bases, V lost 1 base, and 4 bases had no gene match. CDR1 and CDR2 (germline): KGHSH, LQKENI.

The CDR3: CASSHTASGGYEQYF. In DNA form, the CDR3 reads TGCGCCAGCAGCCATACGGCTAGCGGGGGATACGAGCAGTACTTC. The V call is TRBV4-3, the J call TRBJ2-7; 10 bases fit TRBD2. The CDR3 totals 15 residues. Germline V gene lookup returns CDR1 LGHNA and CDR2 YSLEER. The V gene end was trimmed by 3 bases and the J gene end by 4 bases; junction bases not matched to a gene: 6.

In its sample, this clone was seen a few times. The chain recombines TRBV6-5 with TRBJ2-7; TRBD1 aligns across 7 bases. Unmatched junction bases numbered 2, after V lost 2 bases and J lost 7 bases. The CDR3 is 12 residues long. Germline loops: CDR1 MNHEY, CDR2 SVGAGI. The CDR3 protein is CASSYRGREQYF. In DNA form, the CDR3 reads TGTGCCAGCAGTTACAGGGGGCGAGAGCAGTACTTC.